Listed here are 5 T cell receptor beta chains from one sample, sequenced in a study of T cells in Graves' hyperthyroidism and ophthalmopathy. It was RNA transcripts that yielded the amplified TCR beta CDR3 regions. Carried out on the TCR CDR3, a first-round RT-PCR used the HTBI primer set. TCRdb re-derived calls from the multiplex PCR reads in MiXCR, one entry per CDR3 protein. The sample yields hundreds of thousands of distinct CDR3 sequences, roughly 46% seen once. The sample consisted of peripheral blood or thyroid tissue (not recorded which). The receptors come from an adult man with Graves' disease, either hyperthyroidism or ophthalmopathy (not recorded which).

The chain is built from TRBV7-9 and TRBJ1-4; no firm D call. There are 16 residues in the CDR3. V shed 3 bases and J shed 5 bases, with 16 bases lying between them. Germline V gene lookup returns CDR1 SEHNR and CDR2 FQNEAQ (reference sequence). CDR3 in DNA: TGTGCCAGCAGCTTGTCCGGGCAGGAGGCAAATGAAAAACTGTTTTTT. This translates into CASSLSGQEANEKLFF.

This chain joins TRBV2 and TRBJ1-3, with D perhaps TRBD1 (6 bases). V shed 5 bases and J shed 9 bases, with 8 bases lying between them. The CDR3 has 11 amino acids. Germline CDR1 is SNHLY and CDR2 is FYNNEI. The CDR3 sequence: CASSRGGTIYF. In nucleotides, the CDR3 is TGTGCCAGCAGTCGAGGGGGCACCATATATTTT.

The chain joins TRBV12-3 or TRBV12-4 to TRBJ2-2; 14 nucleotides align to TRBD2. The trim removed 6 bases at V and 5 bases at J, leaving 2 bases unmatched. This CDR3 contains 15 residues. Written as DNA, the CDR3 is TGTGCCAGCAGAGGGACTAGCGGGGGTACCGGGGAGCTGTTTTTT. Residues: CASRGTSGGTGELFF.

This clonotype was detected only once. V gene TRBV20-1 combines with J gene TRBJ1-5; a possible D gene is TRBD1 (6 bases). The CDR3 length is 14 residues. V lost 7 bases to trimming and J lost 1 base, with 14 bases between them. Germline assignment: CDR1 DFQATT and CDR2 SNEGSKA (reference sequence). CDR3 residues: CSEGGGGSNQPQHF. CDR3 DNA sequence: TGCAGTGAAGGCGGAGGGGGGAGCAATCAGCCCCAGCATTTT.

This clonotype was counted between two and nine times. The chain recombines TRBV6-6 with TRBJ1-1; D remains unclear. Germline V lookup: CDR1 MNHNY, CDR2 SVGAGI (reference sequence). This CDR3 contains 14 residues. Trimming took 2 bases from V and 4 from J, leaving 11 bases between them. Here the CDR3 DNA reads TGTGCCAGCAGTTACGGGGAGGTTAGCACTGAAGCTTTCTTT. Its translation: CASSYGEVSTEAFF.